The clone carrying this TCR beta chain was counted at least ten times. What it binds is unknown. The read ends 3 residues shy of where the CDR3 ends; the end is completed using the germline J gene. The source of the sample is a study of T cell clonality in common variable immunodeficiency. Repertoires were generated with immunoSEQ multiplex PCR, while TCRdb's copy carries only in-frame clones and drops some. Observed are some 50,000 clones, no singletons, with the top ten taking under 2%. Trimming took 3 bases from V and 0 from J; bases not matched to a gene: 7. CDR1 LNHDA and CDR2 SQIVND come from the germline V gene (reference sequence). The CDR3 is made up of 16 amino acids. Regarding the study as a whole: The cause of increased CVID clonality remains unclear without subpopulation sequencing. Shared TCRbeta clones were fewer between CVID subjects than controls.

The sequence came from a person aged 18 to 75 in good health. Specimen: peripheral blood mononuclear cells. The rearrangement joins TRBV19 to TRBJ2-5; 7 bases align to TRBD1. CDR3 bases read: TGTGCCAGTAGTATGGGGGACAGTGGATACCAAGAGACC. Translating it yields CASSMGDSGYQET. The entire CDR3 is CASSMGDSGYQETQYF.